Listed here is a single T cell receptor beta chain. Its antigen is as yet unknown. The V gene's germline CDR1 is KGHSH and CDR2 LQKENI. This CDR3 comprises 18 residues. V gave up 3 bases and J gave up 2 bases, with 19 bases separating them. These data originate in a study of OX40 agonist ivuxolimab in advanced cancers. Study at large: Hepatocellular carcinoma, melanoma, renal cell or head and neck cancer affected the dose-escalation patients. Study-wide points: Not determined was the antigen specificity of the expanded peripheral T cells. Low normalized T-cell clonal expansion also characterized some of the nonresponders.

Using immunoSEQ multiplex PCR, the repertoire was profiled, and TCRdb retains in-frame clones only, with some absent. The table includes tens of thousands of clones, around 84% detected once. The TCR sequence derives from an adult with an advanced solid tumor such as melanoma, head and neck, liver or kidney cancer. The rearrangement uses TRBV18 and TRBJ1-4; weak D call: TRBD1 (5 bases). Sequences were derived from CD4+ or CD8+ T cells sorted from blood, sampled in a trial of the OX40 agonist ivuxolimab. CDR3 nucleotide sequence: TGTGCCAGCTCACCCGAGACGGGGGACTGGGCGACTAATGAAAAACTGTTTTTT. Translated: CASSPETGDWATNEKLFF.